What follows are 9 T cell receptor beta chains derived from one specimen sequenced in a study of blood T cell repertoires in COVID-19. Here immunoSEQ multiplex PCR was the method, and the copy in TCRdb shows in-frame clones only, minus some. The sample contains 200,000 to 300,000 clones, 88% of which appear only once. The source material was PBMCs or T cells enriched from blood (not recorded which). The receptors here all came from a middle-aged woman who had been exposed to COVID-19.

CDR3 DNA sequence: TGTGCCAGCAGCCAAGTTTGTGGCGGGATACCGAATGCCTACGAGCAGTACGTC. Amino acid sequence: CASSQVCGGIPNAYEQYV. The chain couples TRBV3-1 (or the pseudogene TRBV3-2) to TRBJ2-7, with D tentatively TRBD2 (6 bases). CDR3 size: 18 residues. Trimming cost V 1 base and J 2 bases, with 21 bases left between them. The germline V gene encodes CDR1 LGHDT and CDR2 YNNKEL (reference sequence).

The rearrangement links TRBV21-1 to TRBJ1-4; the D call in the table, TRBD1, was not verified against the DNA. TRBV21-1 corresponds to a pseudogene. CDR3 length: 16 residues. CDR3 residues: CASTPLRGNWEEKLFF. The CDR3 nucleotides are TGTGCCAGCACACCCCTTAGGGGGAATTGGGAAGAAAAACTGTTTTTT.

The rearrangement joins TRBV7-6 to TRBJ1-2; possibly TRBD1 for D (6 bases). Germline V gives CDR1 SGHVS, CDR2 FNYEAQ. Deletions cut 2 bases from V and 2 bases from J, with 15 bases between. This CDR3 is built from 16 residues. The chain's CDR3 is CASSLSQGRRNYGYTF. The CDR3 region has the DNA TGTGCCAGCAGCTTATCTCAGGGGCGTCGAAACTATGGCTACACCTTC.

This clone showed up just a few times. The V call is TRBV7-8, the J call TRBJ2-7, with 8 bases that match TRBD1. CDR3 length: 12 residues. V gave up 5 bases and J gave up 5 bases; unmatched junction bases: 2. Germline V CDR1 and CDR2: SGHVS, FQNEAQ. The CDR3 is CASSTGGNEQYV. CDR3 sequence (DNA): TGTGCCAGCAGCACAGGGGGTAACGAGCAGTACGTC.

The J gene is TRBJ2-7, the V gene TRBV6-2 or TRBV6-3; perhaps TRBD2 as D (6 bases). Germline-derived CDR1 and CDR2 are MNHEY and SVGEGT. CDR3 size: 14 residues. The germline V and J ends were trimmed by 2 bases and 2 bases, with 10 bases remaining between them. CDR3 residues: CASSYRSGTYEQYV. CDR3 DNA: TGTGCCAGCAGTTACCGTAGCGGCACCTACGAGCAGTACGTC.

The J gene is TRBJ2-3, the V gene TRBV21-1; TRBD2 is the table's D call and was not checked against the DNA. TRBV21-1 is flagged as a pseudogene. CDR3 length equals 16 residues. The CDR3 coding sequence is TGTGCCAGCAGCTCAGAGGGCCTTAAGACCACAGATACGCAGTATTTT. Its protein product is CASSSEGLKTTDTQYF.

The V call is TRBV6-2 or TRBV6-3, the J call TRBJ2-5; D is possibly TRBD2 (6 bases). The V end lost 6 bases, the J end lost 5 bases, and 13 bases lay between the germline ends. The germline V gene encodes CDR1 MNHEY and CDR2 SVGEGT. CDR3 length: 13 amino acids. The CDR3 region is CASSPGRGETQYF. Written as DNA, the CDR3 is TGTGCCAGCAGCCCCGGACGGGGGGAGACCCAGTACTTC.

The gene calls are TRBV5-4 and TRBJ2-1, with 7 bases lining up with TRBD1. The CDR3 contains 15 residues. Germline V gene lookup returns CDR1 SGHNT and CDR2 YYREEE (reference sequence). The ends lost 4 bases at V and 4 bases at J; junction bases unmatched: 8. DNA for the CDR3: TGTGCCAGCAGCCTGGGACAGATCGTTTACAATGAGCAGTTCTTC. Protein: CASSLGQIVYNEQFF.

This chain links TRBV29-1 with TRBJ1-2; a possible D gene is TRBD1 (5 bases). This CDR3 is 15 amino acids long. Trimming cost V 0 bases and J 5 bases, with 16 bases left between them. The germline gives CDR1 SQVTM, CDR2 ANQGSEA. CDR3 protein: CSVEDPGFTAYGYTF. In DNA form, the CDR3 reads TGCAGCGTTGAAGATCCAGGGTTTACAGCTTATGGCTACACCTTC.